One and the same sample provided the 4 T cell receptor beta chains below, sequenced in a study of blood T cell repertoires in COVID-19. Generated by immunoSEQ multiplex PCR, the TCRdb table keeps only in-frame clones and is missing some. The sample shows about 380,000 clones, approximately 90% of them seen only once. The specimen was PBMCs or T cells enriched from blood (not recorded which). These TCRs come from a woman under 30 who had recovered from COVID-19.

This rearrangement joins TRBV5-6 to TRBJ2-3, with a tentative D call TRBD2 (6 bases). The CDR3 contains 13 residues. The germline CDR1 and CDR2 sequences are SGHDT and YYEEEE. Trimming left V 5 bases short and J 3 bases short, with 10 bases between. The CDR3 reads CASRPGVTDTQYF. The CDR3 DNA reads as TGTGCCAGCAGGCCGGGGGTAACAGATACGCAGTATTTT.

The chain links TRBV7-9 to TRBJ1-6; D possibly corresponds to TRBD1 (5 bases). V was shortened by 5 bases and J by 0 bases, with 8 bases between the two germline ends. CDR3 length: 15 amino acids. The V gene's germline CDR1 is SEHNR and CDR2 FQNEAQ (reference sequence). Written as DNA, the CDR3 is TGTGCCAGCAGCCCACAGGTCTCCTATAATTCACCCCTCCACTTT. Encoded protein: CASSPQVSYNSPLHF. Full variable domain (remainder filled in from reference TRBV7-9 and TRBJ1-6): DTGVSQNPRHKITKRGQNVTFRCDPISEHNRLYWYRQTLGQGPEFLTYFQNEAQLEKSRLLSDRFSAERPKGSFSTLEIQRTEQGDSAMYLCASSPQVSYNSPLHFGNGTRLTVT.

The V call is TRBV6-6, the J call TRBJ1-2, with no clear D. Germline assignment: CDR1 MNHNY and CDR2 SVGAGI (reference sequence). The CDR3 is made up of 13 amino acids. Trimming removed 0 bases from V and 8 bases from J, with 10 bases in between. The CDR3 nucleotides are TGTGCCAGCAGTTACTCAGAGGGAGAGGGCTACACCTTC. Protein product: CASSYSEGEGYTF.

This clone was recorded only once. This chain links TRBV2 with TRBJ1-2; 7 bases align to TRBD1. CDR3 length equals 14 residues. CDR1 SNHLY and CDR2 FYNNEI come from the germline V gene. The J segment lost 4 bases and the V segment lost 3 bases, leaving 5 bases of the junction unmatched. CDR3 region: CASSEEGAGYGYTF. The CDR3 DNA sequence: TGTGCCAGCAGTGAGGAGGGGGCGGGCTATGGCTACACCTTC.